A single sample is the source of the 21 T cell receptor beta chains below, sequenced in a study of CD8 T cells in ankylosing spondylitis. TCRdb re-analysed the 5' RACE reads in MiXCR, keeping a single row per CDR3 protein. The sample consists of 250,000 to 350,000 distinct CDR3 sequences, roughly 20% of them appearing once. The sample comprised blood, either unsorted or a sorted T cell fraction (not recorded which). These receptors all come from a female donor with ankylosing spondylitis or in good health (not recorded which).

This sequence joins TRBV4-2 and TRBJ2-1; D remains ambiguous. This CDR3 region has 13 residues. The germline V gene has CDR1 LGHNA and CDR2 YNFKEQ. V was shortened by 4 bases and J by 6 bases, with 10 bases between the two germline ends. The CDR3 sequence: CASSRLNGNEQFF. CDR3 nucleotide sequence: TGTGCCAGCAGCCGATTGAACGGCAATGAGCAGTTCTTC.

Only a few counts were recorded for this clonotype. The V gene is TRBV12-3 or TRBV12-4, the J gene TRBJ2-7; TRBD1 might be the D (5 bases). This CDR3 comprises 14 residues. The ends were cut back, 5 bases at V and 5 bases at J, with 16 bases in the middle. CDR3 bases: TGTGCCAGCAGTCAAACCACAGGCAGCGACGAGCAGTACTTC. As protein: CASSQTTGSDEQYF.

This clonotype showed up many times. The rearrangement links TRBV10-3 to TRBJ1-1; D uncertain. This CDR3 spans 14 amino acids. Trimming removed 4 bases from V and 3 bases from J, with 12 bases in between. From germline, CDR1 is ENHRY and CDR2 SYGVKD. CDR3 residues: CAISARVGDTEAFF. The CDR3, as DNA: TGTGCCATCAGTGCCCGGGTTGGGGACACTGAAGCTTTCTTT.

There are many counts of this clonotype. The J gene is TRBJ1-5, the V gene TRBV3-1, with a weak D call TRBD1 (5 bases). Germline V CDR1 and CDR2: LGHDT, YNNKEL (reference sequence). V was clipped by 0 bases and J by 6 bases, with 12 bases between them. The CDR3 extends over 15 amino acids. CDR3 DNA: TGTGCCAGCAGCCAAGATTCAGGGAACGGTCAGCCCCAGCATTTT. Encoded protein: CASSQDSGNGQPQHF.

This sequence joins TRBV11-2 and TRBJ2-2; D unclear. Germline loops: CDR1 SGHAT, CDR2 FQNNGV. The CDR3 is 16 residues long. Between the trimmed V and J ends, which lost 0 bases and 7 bases, there was a span of 15 bases. CDR3 region: CASSLDWLRPSGELFF. Here the CDR3 DNA reads TGTGCCAGCAGCTTAGACTGGTTGAGGCCCAGCGGGGAGCTGTTTTTT.

This clonotype was observed at least ten times. The V gene is TRBV12-3 or TRBV12-4, the J gene TRBJ2-7; possible D gene TRBD1, 6 bases. This CDR3 spans 14 amino acids. V was trimmed by 2 bases and J by 1 base, leaving 9 bases between them. The CDR3 coding sequence is TGTGCCAGCAGTTTACAGGGGTTTTCCTACGAGCAGTACTTC. Residues: CASSLQGFSYEQYF.

The chain has TRBV20-1 and TRBJ2-1; D may be TRBD1 or TRBD2 (5 bases each). Trimming shortened V by 5 bases and J by 9 bases, and 26 bases separated the two germline ends. The CDR3 is made up of 16 amino acids. CDR1 DFQATT and CDR2 SNEGSKA come from the germline V gene (reference sequence). The CDR3 spells CSAARGSEDWWAEQFF. CDR3 nucleotides: TGCAGTGCTGCGAGGGGCTCAGAGGACTGGTGGGCTGAGCAGTTCTTC.

The V call is TRBV5-1, the J call TRBJ2-2; D possibly corresponds to TRBD1 (6 bases). The CDR3 spans 14 residues. Germline V gene data show CDR1 as SGHRS and CDR2 as YFSETQ. The V end lost 2 bases, the J end lost 6 bases, and 11 bases lay between the germline ends. In DNA form, the CDR3 reads TGCGCCAGCAGCTTAATCACAGGGCCCGGGGAGCTGTTTTTT. Protein: CASSLITGPGELFF.

This clonotype was observed a few times. V and J are TRBV7-3 and TRBJ2-3, with D unresolved. Trimming pared 2 bases from V and 4 bases from J, leaving 13 bases between. The CDR3 is made up of 15 amino acids. Germline values: CDR1 SGHTA, CDR2 FQGTGA. CDR3 nucleotides: TGTGCCAGCAGCTTAGGTCTACATGGGGCAGATACGCAGTATTTT. Amino acid sequence: CASSLGLHGADTQYF.

The chain is built from TRBV2 and TRBJ2-2; no definite D call. Germline CDR1 is SNHLY and CDR2 is FYNNEI. V lost 4 bases, J lost 9 bases, and 9 bases lay in between. This CDR3 spans 12 amino acids. CDR3 amino acids: CASSVGFRELFF. The DNA of the CDR3 is TGTGCCAGCAGTGTGGGGTTCCGGGAGCTGTTTTTT.

The V call is TRBV6-1, the J call TRBJ2-1, with D perhaps matching TRBD2 (5 bases). The V gene lost 6 bases and the J gene lost 6 bases, with 15 bases spanning the gap. This CDR3 is 14 amino acids long. From germline, CDR1 is MNHNS and CDR2 SASEGT. CDR3 amino acids: CASRFGILGNEQFF. CDR3 DNA sequence: TGTGCCAGCAGATTCGGGATCCTCGGCAATGAGCAGTTCTTC.

The CDR3 reads CAKKRIRRSEQYF. In nucleotides, the CDR3 is TGTGCCAAAAAGCGGATCCGTCGGTCTGAGCAGTACTTC. This chain uses TRBV12-3 or TRBV12-4 with TRBJ2-7; D might be TRBD2 (5 bases). CDR3 length: 13 residues. Trimming took 10 bases from V and 7 from J, leaving 20 bases between them.

This rearrangement joins TRBV6-2 or TRBV6-3 to TRBJ2-1, with D uncertain. Trimming took off 0 bases at V and 9 bases at J, with 9 bases between the two ends. The germline V gene encodes CDR1 MNHEY and CDR2 SVGEGT. CDR3 length: 13 amino acids. Written as DNA, the CDR3 is TGTGCCAGCAGTTACTCTTCAAAAGTTGAGCAGTTCTTC. As protein: CASSYSSKVEQFF.

A few counts support this clonotype. V gene TRBV4-3 combines with J gene TRBJ2-7; TRBD2 is a possible D gene (5 bases). Per germline, CDR1 LGHNA and CDR2 YSLEER. The germline V and J ends were trimmed by 0 bases and 2 bases, with 14 bases remaining between them. The CDR3 covers 16 residues. The CDR3, as DNA: TGCGCCAGCAGCCAAGACTTGGCGGAGGCCCCCTACGAGCAGTACTTC. It codes for CASSQDLAEAPYEQYF.

This clonotype was seen more than once but under ten times. The rearrangement links TRBV20-1 to TRBJ2-7; 8 nucleotides match TRBD1. With V trimmed by 6 bases and J by 2 bases, 12 bases remained unmatched. The CDR3 has 15 amino acids. Germline values: CDR1 DFQATT, CDR2 SNEGSKA (reference sequence). The CDR3 region is CSANPGDRGTYEQYF. As DNA, the CDR3 is TGCAGTGCAAACCCGGGAGACAGGGGCACCTACGAGCAGTACTTC.

The sample holds many counts of this clonotype. The CDR3 DNA is TGCAGTGCTGAGCTTCTAGCGAGGTCCTACAATGAGCAGTTCTTC. As protein: CSAELLARSYNEQFF. This chain connects TRBV20-1 to TRBJ2-1, with a weak D call TRBD2 (6 bases). The V and J ends lost 5 bases and 1 base respectively, with 15 bases between them. Germline CDR1 and CDR2: DFQATT and SNEGSKA (reference sequence). This CDR3 has 15 amino acids.

This clonotype showed up many times. This rearrangement joins TRBV5-1 to TRBJ2-1; a possible D gene is TRBD1 (5 bases). The CDR3 sequence is 16 residues long. Looked up from germline, CDR1 is SGHRS and CDR2 is YFSETQ. V gave up 2 bases and J gave up 7 bases, with 19 bases separating them. For the CDR3, the DNA is TGCGCCAGCAGCTTAGGGGTCCCACCCCAAAAAAATGAGCAGTTCTTC. This translates into CASSLGVPPQKNEQFF.

V gene TRBV20-1 combines with J gene TRBJ2-1; D is unresolved. Germline CDR1 and CDR2: DFQATT and SNEGSKA (reference sequence). This CDR3 region has 11 residues. The CDR3 DNA sequence: TGCAGCCGACTGGGGTACAATGAGCAGTTCTTC. It codes for CSRLGYNEQFF.

This clonotype was counted many times. As DNA, the CDR3 is TGTGCCAGCAGCTCTACCACATACCAAGAGACCCAGTACTTC. It yields the protein CASSSTTYQETQYF. This chain joins TRBV5-5 and TRBJ2-5; D is unresolved. CDR3 length: 14 amino acids. V gave up 3 bases and J gave up 0 bases, with 9 bases separating them. CDR1 and CDR2 from the germline V gene are SGHKS and YYEKEE (reference sequence).

This clonotype was recorded many times. CDR3 protein: CSVEVADLSYGYTF. The DNA of the CDR3 is TGCAGCGTTGAAGTCGCAGATTTAAGTTATGGCTACACCTTC. The chain joins TRBV29-1 to TRBJ1-2, with D unresolved. The length of the CDR3 is 14 residues. Per the germline V gene, CDR1 is SQVTM and CDR2 is ANQGSEA. V was cut by 1 base and J by 5 bases, with 14 bases left in between.

This clonotype has a count of ten or more. The chain combines TRBV19 with TRBJ1-1; D perhaps matches TRBD1 (6 bases). V lost 0 bases to trimming and J lost 1 base, with 15 bases between them. The CDR3 runs 17 residues. Germline CDR1 is LNHDA and CDR2 is SQIVND (reference sequence). The CDR3 sequence: CASSIDRLGRGNTEAFF. In nucleotides, the CDR3 is TGTGCCAGTAGTATAGATCGGTTAGGCAGGGGGAACACTGAAGCTTTCTTT.